In its sample, the clone carrying this TCR beta chain ranks as medium-sized. Its antigen is currently unknown. The data derive from a study of metastatic and nonmetastatic thyroid tumors. Overall study context: Peripheral blood and tumor or nodule samples from malignant and benign thyroid patients were compared. The study's findings and limits: Versus benign nodules, malignant thyroid tumors reportedly had significantly higher TCR beta diversity, in blood and tumor.

TCRdb re-called clones from the PCR reads using MiXCR. The table includes about 21,000 clones, 25% to 30% detected once. Each patient came to thyroid surgery without any prior treatment (of any kind). Germline V gives CDR1 MNHNS, CDR2 SASEGT. Trimming took off 2 bases at V and 2 bases at J, with 7 bases between the two ends. The CDR3 is 13 amino acids. V is TRBV6-1 and J is TRBJ2-7; no clear D gene. The source material was tumor tissue. The sequence was collected from a male donor with papillary thyroid cancer or a benign thyroid nodule (not recorded which). Some clones in this sample may be carry-over from other donors' samples. The CDR3 spells CASSEQDAYEQYF. CDR3 DNA: TGTGCCAGCAGTGAACAGGACGCCTACGAGCAGTACTTC.